What follows describes a single TCR beta chain. This record comes from a study of blood T cell repertoires in COVID-19. Some clones are missing from TCRdb's copy, which holds only in-frame ones; the method was immunoSEQ multiplex PCR. The sample lists about 490,000 clones; 70% to 90% were seen once. The sequencing sample was made of peripheral blood. The TCR comes from a human donor in a cohort sampled during active COVID-19.

CDR3 in amino acids: CIAGGMRGQNTGELFF. The CDR3 DNA follows: TGCATCGCGGGAGGGATGAGGGGGCAGAACACCGGGGAGCTGTTTTTT. The chain recombines TRBV29-1 with TRBJ2-2; 9 positions match TRBD2. The CDR3 totals 16 residues. CDR1 and CDR2 (germline): SQVTM, ANQGSEA.